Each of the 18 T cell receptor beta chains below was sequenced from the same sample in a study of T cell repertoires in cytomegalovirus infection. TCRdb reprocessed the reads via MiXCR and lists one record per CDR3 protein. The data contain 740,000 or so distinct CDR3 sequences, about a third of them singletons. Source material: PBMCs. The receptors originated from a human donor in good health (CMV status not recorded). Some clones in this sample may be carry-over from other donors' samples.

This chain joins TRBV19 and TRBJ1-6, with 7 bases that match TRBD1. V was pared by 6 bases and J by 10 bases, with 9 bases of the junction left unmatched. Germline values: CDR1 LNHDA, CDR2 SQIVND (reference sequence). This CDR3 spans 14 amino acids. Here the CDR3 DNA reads TGTGCCAGTAGGACAGGGAGGAGGGCGTCACCCCTCCACTTT. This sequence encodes CASRTGRRASPLHF.

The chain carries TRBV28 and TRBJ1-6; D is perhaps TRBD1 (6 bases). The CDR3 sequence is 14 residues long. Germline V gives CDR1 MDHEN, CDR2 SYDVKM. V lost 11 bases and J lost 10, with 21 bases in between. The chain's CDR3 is CAAGSRGARSPLHF. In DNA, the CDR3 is TGTGCCGCGGGTTCGAGGGGGGCTCGGTCACCCCTCCACTTT.

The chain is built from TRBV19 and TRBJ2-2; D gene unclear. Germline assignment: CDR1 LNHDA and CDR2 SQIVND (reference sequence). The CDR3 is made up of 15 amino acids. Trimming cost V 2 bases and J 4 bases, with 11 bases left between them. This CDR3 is CASSIWKAATGELFF. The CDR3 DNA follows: TGTGCCAGTAGTATATGGAAGGCGGCCACCGGGGAGCTGTTTTTT.

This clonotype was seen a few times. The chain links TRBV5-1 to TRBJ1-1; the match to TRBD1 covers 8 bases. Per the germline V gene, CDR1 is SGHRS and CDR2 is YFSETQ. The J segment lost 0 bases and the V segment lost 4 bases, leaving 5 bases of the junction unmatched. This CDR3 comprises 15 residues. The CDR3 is CASSTSGGLNTEAFF. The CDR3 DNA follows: TGCGCCAGCAGCACCTCAGGGGGCTTGAACACTGAAGCTTTCTTT.

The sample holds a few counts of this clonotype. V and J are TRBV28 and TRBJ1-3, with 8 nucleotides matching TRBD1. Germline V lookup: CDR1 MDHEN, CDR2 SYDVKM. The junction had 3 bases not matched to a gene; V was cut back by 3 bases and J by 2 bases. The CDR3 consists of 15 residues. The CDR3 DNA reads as TGTGCCAGCAGTTTGTACAGGGGGACTGGAAACACCATATATTTT. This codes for CASSLYRGTGNTIYF. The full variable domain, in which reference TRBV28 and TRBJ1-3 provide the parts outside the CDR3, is DVKVTQSSRYLVKRTGEKVFLECVQDMDHENMFWYRQDPGLGLRLIYFSYDVKMKEKGDIPEGYSVSREKKERFSLILESASTNQTSMYLCASSLYRGTGNTIYFGEGSWLTVV.

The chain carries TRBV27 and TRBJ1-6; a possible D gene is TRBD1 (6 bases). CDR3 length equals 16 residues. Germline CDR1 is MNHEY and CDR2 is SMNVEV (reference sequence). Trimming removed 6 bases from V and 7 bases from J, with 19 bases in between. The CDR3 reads CASRPAPRGWNSPLHF. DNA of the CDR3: TGTGCCAGCAGGCCAGCCCCCAGGGGTTGGAATTCACCCCTCCACTTT.

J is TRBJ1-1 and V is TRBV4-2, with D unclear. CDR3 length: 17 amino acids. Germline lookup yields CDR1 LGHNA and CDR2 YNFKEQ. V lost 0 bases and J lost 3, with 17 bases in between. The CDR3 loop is CASSQDPAGSGYTEAFF. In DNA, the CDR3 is TGTGCCAGCAGCCAAGACCCAGCGGGGAGTGGGTACACTGAAGCTTTCTTT.

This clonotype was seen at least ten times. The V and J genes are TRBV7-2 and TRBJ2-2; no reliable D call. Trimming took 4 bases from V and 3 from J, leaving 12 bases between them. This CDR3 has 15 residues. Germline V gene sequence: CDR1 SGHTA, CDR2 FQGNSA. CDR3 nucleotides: TGTGCCAGCAGCTCCGGGCCGGTAGACACCGGGGAGCTGTTTTTT. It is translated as CASSSGPVDTGELFF.

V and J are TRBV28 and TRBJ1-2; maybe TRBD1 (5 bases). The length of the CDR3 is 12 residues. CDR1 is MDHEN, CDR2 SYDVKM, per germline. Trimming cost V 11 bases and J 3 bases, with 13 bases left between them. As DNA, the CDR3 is TGTGCCGGTGCGGGGGGTGACTATGGCTACACCTTC. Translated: CAGAGGDYGYTF.

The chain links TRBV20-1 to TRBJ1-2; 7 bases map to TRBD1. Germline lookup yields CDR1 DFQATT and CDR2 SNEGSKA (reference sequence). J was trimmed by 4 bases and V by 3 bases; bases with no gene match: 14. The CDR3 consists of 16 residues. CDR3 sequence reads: CSARGQLTRPVYGYTF. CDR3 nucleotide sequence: TGCAGTGCTAGGGGACAGTTAACGCGGCCGGTCTATGGCTACACCTTC.

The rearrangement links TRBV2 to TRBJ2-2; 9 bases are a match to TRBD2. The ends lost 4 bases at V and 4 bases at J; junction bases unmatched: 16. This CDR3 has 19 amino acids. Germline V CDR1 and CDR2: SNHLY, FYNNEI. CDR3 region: CASSGRGGPGSASTGELFF. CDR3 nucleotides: TGTGCCAGCAGTGGGCGGGGGGGCCCCGGGAGTGCTTCCACCGGGGAGCTGTTTTTT.

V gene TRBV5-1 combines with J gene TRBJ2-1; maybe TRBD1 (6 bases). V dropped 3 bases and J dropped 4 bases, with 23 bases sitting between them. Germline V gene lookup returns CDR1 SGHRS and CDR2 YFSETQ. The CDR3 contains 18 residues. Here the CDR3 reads CASSSPRDKGPFYNEQFF. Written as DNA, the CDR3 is TGCGCCAGCAGCTCTCCCCGGGACAAGGGACCTTTTTACAATGAGCAGTTCTTC. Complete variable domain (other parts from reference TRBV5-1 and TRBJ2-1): KAGVTQTPRYLIKTRGQQVTLSCSPISGHRSVSWYQQTPGQGLQFLFEYFSETQRNKGNFPGRFSGRQFSNSRSEMNVSTLELGDSALYLCASSSPRDKGPFYNEQFFGPGTRLTVL.

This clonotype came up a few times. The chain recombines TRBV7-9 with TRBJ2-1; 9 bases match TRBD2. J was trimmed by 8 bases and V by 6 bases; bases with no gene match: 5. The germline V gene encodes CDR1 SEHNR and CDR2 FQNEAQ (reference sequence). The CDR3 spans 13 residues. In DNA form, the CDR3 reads TGTGCCAGCAGTCGTAGCGGGAGTTATGAGCAGTTCTTC. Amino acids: CASSRSGSYEQFF.

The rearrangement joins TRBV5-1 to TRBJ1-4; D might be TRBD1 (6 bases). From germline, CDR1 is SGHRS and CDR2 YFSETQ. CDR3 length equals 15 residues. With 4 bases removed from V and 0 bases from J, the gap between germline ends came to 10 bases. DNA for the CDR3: TGCGCCAGCAGCGGACAGCCGACAACTAATGAAAAACTGTTTTTT. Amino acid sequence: CASSGQPTTNEKLFF.

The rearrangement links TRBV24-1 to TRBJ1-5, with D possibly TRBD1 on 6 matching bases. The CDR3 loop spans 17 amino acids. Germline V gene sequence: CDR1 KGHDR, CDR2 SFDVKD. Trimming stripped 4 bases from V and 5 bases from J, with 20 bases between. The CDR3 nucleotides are TGTGCCACCAGTGACCCCCGACAGGAAGGGTCCTATCAGCCCCAGCATTTT. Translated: CATSDPRQEGSYQPQHF.

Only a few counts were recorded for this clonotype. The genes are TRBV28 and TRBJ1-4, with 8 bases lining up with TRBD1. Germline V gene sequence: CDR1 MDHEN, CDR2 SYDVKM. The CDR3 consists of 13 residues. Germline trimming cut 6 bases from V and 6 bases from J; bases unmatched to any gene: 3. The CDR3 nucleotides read TGTGCCAGCAGAGGGACAGGCGATGAAAAACTGTTTTTT. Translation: CASRGTGDEKLFF.

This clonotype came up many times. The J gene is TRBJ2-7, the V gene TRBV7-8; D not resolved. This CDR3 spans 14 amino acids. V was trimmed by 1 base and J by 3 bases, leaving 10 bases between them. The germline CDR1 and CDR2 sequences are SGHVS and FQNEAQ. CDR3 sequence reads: CASSLGQVLYEQYF. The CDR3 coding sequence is TGTGCCAGCAGCTTAGGGCAGGTTCTCTACGAGCAGTACTTC.

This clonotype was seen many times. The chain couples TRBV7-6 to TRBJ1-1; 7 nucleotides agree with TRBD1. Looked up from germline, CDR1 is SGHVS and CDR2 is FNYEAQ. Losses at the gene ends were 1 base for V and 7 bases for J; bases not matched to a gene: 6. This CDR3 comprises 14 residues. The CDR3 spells CASSLVGSGGEAFF. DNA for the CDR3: TGTGCCAGCAGCTTAGTAGGATCAGGGGGTGAAGCTTTCTTT. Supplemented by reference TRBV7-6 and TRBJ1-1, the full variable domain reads GAGVSQSPRYKVTKRGQDVALRCDPISGHVSLYWYRQALGQGPEFLTYFNYEAQQDKSGLPNDRFSAERPEGSISTLTIQRTEQRDSAMYRCASSLVGSGGEAFFGQGTRLTVV.